The 23 T cell receptor beta chains given below trace back to one sample, sequenced in a study of blood T cell repertoires in COVID-19. The table came from immunoSEQ multiplex PCR; TCRdb's copy has only in-frame clones and leaves some out. The data show nearly 350,000 clones, with around nine tenths seen just once and 3% to 4% held by the top ten. The sequencing sample was made of peripheral blood. These receptors were obtained from a woman aged 18-29 years who had recovered from COVID-19.

The chain recombines TRBV6-2 or TRBV6-3 with TRBJ2-7, with D possibly being TRBD2 (6 bases). The CDR3 spans 13 residues. CDR1 and CDR2 from the germline V gene are MNHEY and SVGEGT. Trimming removed 6 bases from V and 5 bases from J, with 14 bases in between. CDR3 in amino acids: CASSEGLEDEQYV. CDR3 nucleotides: TGTGCCAGCAGCGAGGGACTCGAGGACGAGCAGTACGTC.

The chain is built from TRBV19 and TRBJ2-1; 8 bases map to TRBD1. J gave up 9 bases and V 1 base, and 8 bases lay outside the gene matches. The CDR3 totals 15 residues. The germline CDR1 and CDR2 sequences are LNHDA and SQIVND (reference sequence). The chain's CDR3 is CASSIARTGTGEQFF. CDR3 DNA: TGTGCCAGTAGTATAGCCAGGACAGGGACGGGTGAGCAGTTCTTC.

The V and J genes are TRBV19 and TRBJ2-1; 10 bases match TRBD2. Germline trimming cut 6 bases from V and 3 bases from J; bases unmatched to any gene: 11. From germline, CDR1 is LNHDA and CDR2 SQIVND (reference sequence). This CDR3 region has 17 residues. The CDR3, as DNA: TGTGCCAGTAGCAAGGGGCTAGCGGGAGTCCTCTACAATGAGCAGTTCTTC. Translated: CASSKGLAGVLYNEQFF. Full variable domain (remainder filled in from reference TRBV19 and TRBJ2-1): DGGITQSPKYLFRKEGQNVTLSCEQNLNHDAMYWYRQDPGQGLRLIYYSQIVNDFQKGDIAEGYSVSREKKESFPLTVTSAQKNPTAFYLCASSKGLAGVLYNEQFFGPGTRLTVL.

The chain links TRBV19 to TRBJ2-3; tentatively, D is TRBD1 (5 bases). Germline lookup yields CDR1 LNHDA and CDR2 SQIVND (reference sequence). The CDR3 length is 15 residues. Trimming stripped 0 bases from V and 10 bases from J, with 17 bases between. The CDR3 here is CASSIDLGRETAQYF. CDR3 nucleotide sequence: TGTGCCAGTAGTATAGATCTTGGTAGAGAGACAGCGCAGTATTTT.

The chain couples TRBV4-3 to TRBJ2-3, with D hard to call. Germline V gene data show CDR1 as LGHNA and CDR2 as YSLEER. Trimming stripped 0 bases from V and 4 bases from J, with 14 bases between. The CDR3 has 16 amino acids. CDR3 sequence reads: CASSQERLRLADTQYF. The CDR3 DNA is TGCGCCAGCAGCCAAGAACGGCTTAGGCTAGCAGATACGCAGTATTTT.

The chain links TRBV20-1 to TRBJ2-3; 10 bases map to TRBD2. Trimming at V came to 3 bases and at J to 3 bases, leaving 12 bases not matched to a gene. The CDR3 loop spans 17 amino acids. Germline V gives CDR1 DFQATT, CDR2 SNEGSKA (reference sequence). CDR3 amino acids: CSASATGGLAVTDTQYF. CDR3 in DNA: TGCAGTGCTAGTGCTACCGGCGGACTAGCGGTTACAGATACGCAGTATTTT.

J is TRBJ2-5 and V is TRBV18; D is perhaps TRBD2 (6 bases). Between the trimmed V and J ends, which lost 1 base and 2 bases, there was a span of 20 bases. Germline V CDR1 and CDR2: KGHSH, LQKENI. The length of the CDR3 is 18 residues. CDR3 nucleotides: TGTGCCAGCTCACCACGAGGGACTTCTCTCAACCTACAAGAGACCCAGTACTTC. Its protein product is CASSPRGTSLNLQETQYF.

The J gene is TRBJ2-3, the V gene TRBV19, with D hard to call. Germline V CDR1 and CDR2: LNHDA, SQIVND (reference sequence). Trimming took off 2 bases at V and 6 bases at J, with 9 bases between the two ends. This CDR3 is 13 amino acids long. The CDR3 bases are TGTGCCAGTAGTATAAACGTCGAGGATACGCAGTATTTT. It encodes CASSINVEDTQYF.

This clone was recorded once. The J gene is TRBJ2-2, the V gene TRBV7-9, with D maybe TRBD2 (6 bases). Germline-derived CDR1 and CDR2 are SEHNR and FQNEAQ (reference sequence). The CDR3 totals 15 residues. With 3 bases removed from V and 1 base from J, the gap between germline ends came to 9 bases. CDR3 DNA sequence: TGTGCCAGCAGCTTCGTTAGCGGGAACACCGGGGAGCTGTTTTTT. Its protein is CASSFVSGNTGELFF.

There are a few counts of this clone. This CDR3 is CASSLTRYGYTF. The DNA for the CDR3 is TGTGCCAGCAGCTTAACAAGATATGGCTACACCTTC. The V gene is TRBV7-9, the J gene TRBJ1-2; no firm D call. CDR1 and CDR2 (germline): SEHNR, FQNEAQ (reference sequence). The V and J ends lost 2 bases and 5 bases respectively, with 6 bases between them. The CDR3 is 12 residues long.

This chain connects TRBV6-5 to TRBJ2-7, with 7 bases aligning to TRBD1. This CDR3 has 14 amino acids. J gave up 6 bases and V 2 bases, and 7 bases lay outside the gene matches. From germline, CDR1 is MNHEY and CDR2 SVGAGI. The CDR3 here is CASSYRQGPGEQYV. The CDR3 nucleotides are TGTGCCAGCAGTTACCGACAGGGCCCCGGCGAGCAGTACGTC.

The chain joins TRBV28 to TRBJ2-3; 11 bases match TRBD2. This CDR3 is 17 amino acids long. CDR1 is MDHEN and CDR2 is SYDVKM in the germline V gene. Germline trimming cut 5 bases from V and 2 bases from J; bases unmatched to any gene: 9. The CDR3 here is CASSTFGTSGPTDTQYF. The CDR3 DNA sequence: TGTGCCAGCAGTACCTTCGGGACTAGCGGACCCACAGATACGCAGTATTTT.

The rearrangement links TRBV12-5 to TRBJ2-1, with D unclear. V was shortened by 0 bases and J by 9 bases, with 18 bases between the two germline ends. The CDR3 has 16 amino acids. Germline V gene data show CDR1 as LGHNT and CDR2 as FRNRAP. The CDR3 DNA is TGTGCTAGTGGTTTGGTACTCGGCGGTCGATTTCCTGAGCAGTTCTTC. It is translated as CASGLVLGGRFPEQFF.

This clone was found many times. The same CDR3 also results from other DNA sequences found in this sample. The rearrangement joins TRBV19 to TRBJ1-1, with D perhaps TRBD1 (6 bases). Germline CDR1 is LNHDA and CDR2 is SQIVND (reference sequence). The CDR3 has 14 residues. The V end lost 5 bases, the J end lost 3 bases, and 13 bases lay between the germline ends. CDR3 DNA: TGTGCCAGTAGTTGGGGGCGAGGGGACACTGAAGCTTTCTTT. Translation: CASSWGRGDTEAFF. The variable domain in full, with the rest retrieved from reference TRBV19 and TRBJ1-1, is DGGITQSPKYLFRKEGQNVTLSCEQNLNHDAMYWYRQDPGQGLRLIYYSQIVNDFQKGDIAEGYSVSREKKESFPLTVTSAQKNPTAFYLCASSWGRGDTEAFFGQGTRLTVV.

This clone appeared a single time. The chain employs TRBV6-2 or TRBV6-3 and TRBJ2-4, with a weak D call TRBD1 (6 bases). V shed 5 bases and J shed 0 bases, with 11 bases lying between them. Per germline, CDR1 MNHEY and CDR2 SVGEGT. There are 15 residues in the CDR3. The CDR3 here is CASSGQKLAKNIQYF. The CDR3 coding sequence is TGTGCCAGCAGTGGACAGAAACTAGCCAAAAACATTCAGTACTTC.

The chain recombines TRBV25-1 with TRBJ1-1, with a weak D call TRBD1 (5 bases). The CDR3 length is 11 residues. Germline V gene sequence: CDR1 MGHDK, CDR2 SYGVNS. V dropped 8 bases and J dropped 10 bases, with 14 bases sitting between them. CDR3 DNA sequence: TGTGCCAGCTTGATGCAGGGTACAGCTTTCTTT. This translates into CASLMQGTAFF.

The genes are TRBV20-1 and TRBJ1-1, with TRBD1 matching over 9 bases. The CDR3 has 15 amino acids. The V gene end was trimmed by 3 bases and the J gene end by 6 bases; junction bases not matched to a gene: 11. CDR1 and CDR2 from the germline V gene are DFQATT and SNEGSKA (reference sequence). The CDR3 nucleotides are TGCAGTGCTAGTAAACCGGGACAGGGAACTTCTGAAGCTTTCTTT. Amino acids: CSASKPGQGTSEAFF.

The rearrangement joins TRBV30 to TRBJ2-1, with TRBD2 matching over 7 bases. There are 16 residues in the CDR3. Germline V lookup: CDR1 GTSNPN, CDR2 SVGIG (reference sequence). Trimming removed 0 bases from V and 2 bases from J; junction bases left unmatched: 7. DNA of the CDR3: TGTGCCTGGAGTGTAGGCGCGGGAGACGCCTACAATGAGCAGTTCTTC. Amino acids: CAWSVGAGDAYNEQFF.

J is TRBJ2-3 and V is TRBV29-1; TRBD1 agrees at 8 bases. This CDR3 is 15 amino acids long. V lost 8 bases, J lost 6 bases, and 16 bases stayed unmatched. Per the germline V gene, CDR1 is SQVTM and CDR2 is ANQGSEA. The CDR3 nucleotides read TGCAGCACCGCATTGGGGACAGGAGGACCGGATACGCAGTATTTT. Translated, it gives CSTALGTGGPDTQYF.

The rearrangement uses TRBV30 and TRBJ2-3; 9 bases fit TRBD2. CDR3 size: 12 residues. J gave up 1 base and V 8 bases, and 1 base lay outside the gene matches. Germline lookup yields CDR1 GTSNPN and CDR2 SVGIG (reference sequence). The CDR3: CAAGGRTDTQYF. CDR3 nucleotides: TGTGCCGCGGGAGGGCGCACAGATACGCAGTATTTT.

The chain carries TRBV24-1 and TRBJ1-2, with TRBD1 matching over 7 bases. V gave up 5 bases and J gave up 6 bases; unmatched junction bases: 5. There are 13 residues in the CDR3. Germline V gene data show CDR1 as KGHDR and CDR2 as SFDVKD. CDR3 sequence (DNA): TGTGCCACCAGTGCACCAGGGGGAAATGGCTACACCTTC. Protein sequence: CATSAPGGNGYTF.

The CDR3 bases are TGTGCCAGCAGCCCGGGACAGACTAGCACAGATACGCAGTATTTT. It yields the protein CASSPGQTSTDTQYF. The chain joins TRBV7-2 to TRBJ2-3; 7 positions match TRBD1. V trimming: 5 bases; J trimming: 0 bases; junction bases outside the gene matches: 5. Germline CDR1 reads SGHTA; CDR2 reads FQGNSA. The CDR3 has 15 amino acids.

The gene calls are TRBV11-3 and TRBJ2-2; 12 bases line up with TRBD2. The CDR3 contains 19 residues. V dropped 5 bases and J dropped 4; count of bases not matched to a gene: 14. Looked up from germline, CDR1 is SGHNT and CDR2 is YENEEA. The CDR3 region has the DNA TGTGCCAGCAGCCCCGTGCGACTAGCGGGAGTCGCTGGCACCGGGGAGCTGTTTTTT. This sequence encodes CASSPVRLAGVAGTGELFF.